A single sample gave rise to the 24 T cell receptor beta chains below, sequenced in a study of kidney transplant recipient with SARS-CoV-2 infection. A single record per CDR3 protein comes from TCRdb applying MiXCR to the reads. The repertoire holds 200,000 to 300,000 distinct CDR3 sequences, with more than 25% as singletons. The source was a blood sample, collected at baseline and on roughly day 120 from a kidney transplant recipient. The receptors stem from a male patient younger than 45 who had COVID-19 and was a kidney transplant recipient. The T cells may come from the graft donor.

This clonotype appeared many times. This sequence joins TRBV7-9 and TRBJ2-7; TRBD2 matches at 11 bases. The CDR3 has 15 residues. Trimming at V came to 2 bases and at J to 3 bases, leaving 3 bases not matched to a gene. Germline CDR1 reads SEHNR; CDR2 reads FQNEAQ (reference sequence). As DNA, the CDR3 is TGTGCCAGCAGCTTAAACCTAGCGGGAGGCTACGAGCAGTACTTC. It specifies CASSLNLAGGYEQYF.

The table lists this clonotype with many counts. This chain links TRBV20-1 with TRBJ2-7, with 14 bases identical to TRBD2. Trimming removed 6 bases from V and 2 bases from J; junction bases left unmatched: 6. This CDR3 has 15 residues. Per germline, CDR1 DFQATT and CDR2 SNEGSKA (reference sequence). In nucleotides, the CDR3 is TGCAGTGCGACCCGACTAGCGGGAGGGCCCTACGAGCAGTACTTC. Translated: CSATRLAGGPYEQYF.

This clonotype was observed at least ten times. The chain links TRBV21-1 to TRBJ2-3. TRBV21-1 is termed a pseudogene. This CDR3 is built from 17 residues. The CDR3 nucleotides are TGTGCCAGCAGTGAAGTTGTAGCTACAGTCATGCAAGATACGCAGTATTTT. Its protein is CASSEVVATVMQDTQYF.

The J gene is TRBJ1-1, the V gene TRBV20-1, with D possibly matching TRBD1 (5 bases). CDR3 size: 15 residues. Trimming stripped 0 bases from V and 1 base from J, with 12 bases between. Germline CDR1 is DFQATT and CDR2 is SNEGSKA (reference sequence). CDR3 loop: CSARDWKGTNTEAFF. The CDR3 region has the DNA TGCAGTGCTAGAGATTGGAAGGGGACGAACACTGAAGCTTTCTTT.

Comments on this clonotype: This may stem from a read error, because a much larger clone lies one nucleotide away. The rearrangement links TRBV6-1 to TRBJ2-7, with a tentative D call TRBD2 (6 bases). CDR1 and CDR2 from the germline V gene are MNHNS and SASEGT. The CDR3 is made up of 17 amino acids. The CDR3 sequence: CANSEGRGTFSSYEQYF. The CDR3 coding sequence is TGTGCCAACAGTGAGGGTCGTGGGACTTTTAGCTCCTACGAGCAGTACTTC.

On this clonotype itself: With a much larger clone just one base away, this may be a read error. The chain has TRBV5-4 and TRBJ1-2, with D possibly being TRBD1 (5 bases). Germline loops: CDR1 SGHNT, CDR2 YYREEE (reference sequence). The CDR3 is made up of 13 amino acids. CDR3 amino acids: CAGSSSTGDGYTF. The CDR3 bases are TGTGCCGGCAGCTCCAGCACAGGTGATGGCTACACCTTC.

Remarks on this clonotype: This could be a read error, since a much larger clone is one nucleotide away. The rearrangement joins TRBV19 to TRBJ2-7; a weak D match, TRBD1 (6 bases). Looked up from germline, CDR1 is LNHDA and CDR2 is SQIVND (reference sequence). This CDR3 is 18 amino acids long. The CDR3 coding sequence is TGTGCCAGTAGTAGCGAACGTGGACAGCACGCTAATAACTATGGCCACACCTTC. The encoded protein is CASSSERGQHANNYGHTF.

This clonotype appeared a few times. The rearrangement uses TRBV5-4 and TRBJ2-1, with D possibly matching TRBD1 (6 bases). CDR3 length: 15 amino acids. Germline V gene sequence: CDR1 SGHNT, CDR2 YYREEE (reference sequence). V shed 4 bases and J shed 0 bases, with 11 bases lying between them. The CDR3 region is CASSEDRDSYNEQFF. The CDR3 coding sequence is TGTGCCAGCAGCGAGGACAGAGACTCCTACAATGAGCAGTTCTTC.

This clonotype appeared many times. The J gene is TRBJ1-2, the V gene TRBV23-1, with D unclear. TRBV23-1 is an ORF, with its function uncertain. The germline V and J ends were trimmed by 5 bases and 4 bases, with 23 bases remaining between them. The CDR3 runs to 17 residues. The CDR3, as DNA: TGCGCCAGCAGTACTTCAAAGCTACGCAGAAAGACCTATGGCTACACCTTC. Translation: CASSTSKLRRKTYGYTF.

Notes on this clonotype: A much larger clone sits a single nucleotide away, making a read error possible. J is TRBJ2-7 and V is TRBV6-6; D is perhaps TRBD1 (5 bases). The CDR3 consists of 15 residues. Trimming cost V 6 bases and J 0 bases, with 15 bases left between them. Germline assignment: CDR1 MNHNY and CDR2 SVGAGI (reference sequence). This CDR3 reads CASRGETVSSYEQYF. In DNA, the CDR3 is TGTGCCAGCAGGGGTGAGACAGTCAGCTCCTACGAGCAGTACTTC.

This clonotype was seen many times. The gene calls are TRBV5-4 and TRBJ1-2; D unresolved. With 7 bases removed from V and 4 bases from J, the gap between germline ends came to 23 bases. The CDR3 has 16 amino acids. Germline values: CDR1 SGHNT, CDR2 YYREEE (reference sequence). CDR3 nucleotides: TGTGCCAGCTATGGCTGCGTACCAGGAAAGACCTATGGCTACACCTTC. Translation: CASYGCVPGKTYGYTF.

The table lists this clonotype with many counts. The rearrangement links TRBV3-1 to TRBJ1-5, with no clear D. Trimming shortened V by 0 bases and J by 8 bases, and 14 bases separated the two germline ends. Germline CDR1 reads LGHDT; CDR2 reads YNNKEL (reference sequence). This CDR3 comprises 15 residues. CDR3 sequence (DNA): TGTGCCAGCAGCCAAGACGGGGAGCCGTGGGAGCCCCAGCATTTT. As protein: CASSQDGEPWEPQHF.

As to this clonotype: A read error is possible here, since a much larger clone lies one base away. The chain uses TRBV3-2 and TRBJ2-5; TRBD1 was called by the table and not checked on the DNA. TRBV3-2 is an annotated pseudogene. The CDR3 totals 12 residues. For the CDR3, the DNA is TGTGCCCGCACCAAGGGGGGGGAGACCCAGTACTTC. Translated, it gives CARTKGGETQYF.

This clonotype appeared a few times. The V call is TRBV6-1, the J call TRBJ2-5; maybe TRBD1 (6 bases). This CDR3 spans 17 amino acids. The germline CDR1 and CDR2 sequences are MNHNS and SASEGT. V was cut by 1 base and J by 2 bases, with 17 bases left in between. The CDR3 sequence: CASSEGALQGPQETQYF. CDR3 DNA: TGTGCCAGCAGTGAAGGCGCGCTACAGGGACCTCAAGAGACCCAGTACTTC.

The chain uses TRBV7-9 and TRBJ2-3, with 9 bases matching TRBD2. The CDR3 covers 18 residues. With V trimmed by 8 bases and J by 2 bases, 17 bases remained unmatched. Germline V gives CDR1 SEHNR, CDR2 FQNEAQ (reference sequence). CDR3 sequence reads: CASGPLAGPGRITDTQYF. The DNA of the CDR3 is TGTGCCAGCGGCCCGCTAGCGGGACCCGGGCGAATCACAGATACGCAGTATTTT.

As regards this clonotype: A much larger clone is a single base away; this may be a read error. J is TRBJ1-2 and V is TRBV7-4; D may be TRBD1 (5 bases). The V gene lost 5 bases and the J gene lost 4 bases, with 23 bases spanning the gap. CDR1 is SGHVT, CDR2 SQSDAQ, per germline. This CDR3 region has 17 residues. The CDR3 here is CASSGATSARKTYGYTF. The CDR3 bases are TGTGCCAGCAGCGGGGCCACTTCAGCTCGAAAGACCTATGGCTACACCTTC.

This clonotype has a count of ten or more. The chain employs TRBV29-1 and TRBJ2-2; D gene unclear. Between the trimmed V and J ends, which lost 3 bases and 1 base, there was a span of 6 bases. The CDR3 runs 13 residues. The germline CDR1 and CDR2 sequences are SQVTM and ANQGSEA. In nucleotides, the CDR3 is TGCAGCGTTGACCTAGGGAACACCGGGGAGCTGTTTTTT. Amino acid sequence: CSVDLGNTGELFF.

Worth noting for this clonotype: Given a far larger clone just one base away, this is likely a sequencing read error. CDR3 region: CASSGTGETEASF. CDR3 DNA: TGTGCCAGCAGTGGGACAGGGGAGACTGAAGCTTCCTTT. The V and J genes are TRBV3-2 and TRBJ1-1; the D call in the table, TRBD1, was not verified against the DNA. TRBV3-2 corresponds to a pseudogene. The CDR3 runs 13 residues.

This clonotype was recorded at least ten times. As DNA, the CDR3 is TGTGCCAGCAGCCCGGGGACTAGCGGTTCCGGGGCCAACGTCCTGACTTTC. Translating it yields CASSPGTSGSGANVLTF. The chain links TRBV5-8 to TRBJ2-6; 11 bases are shared with TRBD2. With 4 bases clipped from V and 4 bases from J, the junction kept 7 bases outside the gene matches. CDR1 and CDR2 from the germline V gene are SGHTS and YDEGEE. The CDR3 sequence is 17 residues long.

Notes on this clonotype: It is likely a read error, because the conserved phenylalanine at the end of the CDR3 is missing. V and J are TRBV5-5 and TRBJ1-2; D unresolved. Trimming removed 7 bases at V and 4 bases at J, with 23 bases between. This CDR3 contains 16 residues. The germline V gene encodes CDR1 SGHKS and CDR2 YYEKEE (reference sequence). The CDR3 reads CASCVSVSRKTYGYTL. The CDR3, as DNA: TGTGCCAGCTGTGTATCTGTCTCGCGAAAGACCTATGGCTACACCCTC.

There are many counts of this clonotype. A far larger clone is a single base away, which makes a read error likely. The chain links TRBV7-2 to TRBJ2-3; D remains unclear. Per the germline V gene, CDR1 is SGHTA and CDR2 is FQGNSA. Trimming cost V 6 bases and J 2 bases, with 12 bases left between them. The CDR3 has 14 amino acids. The CDR3 nucleotides are TGTGCCAGCAGTTTCCCGCTAAACACAGATACGCAGTATTTT. Its protein is CASSFPLNTDTQYF.

The V and J genes are TRBV5-1 and TRBJ2-3; D could derive from TRBD1 or TRBD2 (6 bases each). Trimming stripped 1 base from V and 6 bases from J, with 12 bases between. Per germline, CDR1 SGHRS and CDR2 YFSETQ. The CDR3 is 14 residues long. CDR3 residues: CASSLSRGPDTQYF. The CDR3 coding sequence is TGCGCCAGCAGCTTGAGTCGGGGGCCGGATACGCAGTATTTT.

Details on this clonotype: This may be a read error: a much more frequent sequence differs by one nucleotide. V is TRBV19 and J is TRBJ1-6; D is ambiguous. Germline V CDR1 and CDR2: LNHDA, SQIVND (reference sequence). The CDR3 sequence is 13 residues long. V gave up 10 bases and J gave up 8 bases, with 15 bases separating them. CDR3 residues: CANSRLADSPLHF. CDR3 coding DNA: TGTGCCAACAGCCGGTTGGCTGATTCACCCCTCCACTTT.

Notes on this clonotype: It may be a read error: a sequence one base away is much more abundant. This rearrangement joins TRBV5-1 to TRBJ1-2; D unresolved. From germline, CDR1 is SGHRS and CDR2 YFSETQ. V was clipped by 7 bases and J by 4 bases, with 23 bases between them. The CDR3 has 16 amino acids. CDR3 loop: CASQLSLVRKTYGYTF. The CDR3 DNA follows: TGCGCCAGCCAGCTCTCATTGGTTCGAAAGACCTATGGCTACACCTTC. The variable domain in full, with the rest retrieved from reference TRBV5-1 and TRBJ1-2, is KAGVTQTPRYLIKTRGQQVTLSCSPISGHRSVSWYQQTPGQGLQFLFEYFSETQRNKGNFPGRFSGRQFSNSRSEMNVSTLELGDSALYLCASQLSLVRKTYGYTFGSGTRLTVV.